This T cell receptor (beta chain) was profiled in a study of control samples from healthy donors and cancer patients. Trimming took 5 bases from V and 10 from J, leaving 12 bases between them. The germline CDR1 and CDR2 sequences are SGHTA and FQGTGA. The CDR3 sequence is 12 residues long. Produced via immunoSEQ multiplex PCR; TCRdb's table is partial and in-frame only. The sample consists of tens of thousands of clones, 85% to 90% of them appearing once. Sequencing was performed on PBMCs. This TCR came from a woman aged 45-65 years with colorectal cancer. The chain joins TRBV7-3 to TRBJ2-1, with D possibly TRBD2 on 5 matching bases. CDR3 loop: CASSKAGGEQFF. The CDR3 DNA follows: TGTGCCAGCAGCAAAGCCGGCGGGGAGCAGTTCTTC.